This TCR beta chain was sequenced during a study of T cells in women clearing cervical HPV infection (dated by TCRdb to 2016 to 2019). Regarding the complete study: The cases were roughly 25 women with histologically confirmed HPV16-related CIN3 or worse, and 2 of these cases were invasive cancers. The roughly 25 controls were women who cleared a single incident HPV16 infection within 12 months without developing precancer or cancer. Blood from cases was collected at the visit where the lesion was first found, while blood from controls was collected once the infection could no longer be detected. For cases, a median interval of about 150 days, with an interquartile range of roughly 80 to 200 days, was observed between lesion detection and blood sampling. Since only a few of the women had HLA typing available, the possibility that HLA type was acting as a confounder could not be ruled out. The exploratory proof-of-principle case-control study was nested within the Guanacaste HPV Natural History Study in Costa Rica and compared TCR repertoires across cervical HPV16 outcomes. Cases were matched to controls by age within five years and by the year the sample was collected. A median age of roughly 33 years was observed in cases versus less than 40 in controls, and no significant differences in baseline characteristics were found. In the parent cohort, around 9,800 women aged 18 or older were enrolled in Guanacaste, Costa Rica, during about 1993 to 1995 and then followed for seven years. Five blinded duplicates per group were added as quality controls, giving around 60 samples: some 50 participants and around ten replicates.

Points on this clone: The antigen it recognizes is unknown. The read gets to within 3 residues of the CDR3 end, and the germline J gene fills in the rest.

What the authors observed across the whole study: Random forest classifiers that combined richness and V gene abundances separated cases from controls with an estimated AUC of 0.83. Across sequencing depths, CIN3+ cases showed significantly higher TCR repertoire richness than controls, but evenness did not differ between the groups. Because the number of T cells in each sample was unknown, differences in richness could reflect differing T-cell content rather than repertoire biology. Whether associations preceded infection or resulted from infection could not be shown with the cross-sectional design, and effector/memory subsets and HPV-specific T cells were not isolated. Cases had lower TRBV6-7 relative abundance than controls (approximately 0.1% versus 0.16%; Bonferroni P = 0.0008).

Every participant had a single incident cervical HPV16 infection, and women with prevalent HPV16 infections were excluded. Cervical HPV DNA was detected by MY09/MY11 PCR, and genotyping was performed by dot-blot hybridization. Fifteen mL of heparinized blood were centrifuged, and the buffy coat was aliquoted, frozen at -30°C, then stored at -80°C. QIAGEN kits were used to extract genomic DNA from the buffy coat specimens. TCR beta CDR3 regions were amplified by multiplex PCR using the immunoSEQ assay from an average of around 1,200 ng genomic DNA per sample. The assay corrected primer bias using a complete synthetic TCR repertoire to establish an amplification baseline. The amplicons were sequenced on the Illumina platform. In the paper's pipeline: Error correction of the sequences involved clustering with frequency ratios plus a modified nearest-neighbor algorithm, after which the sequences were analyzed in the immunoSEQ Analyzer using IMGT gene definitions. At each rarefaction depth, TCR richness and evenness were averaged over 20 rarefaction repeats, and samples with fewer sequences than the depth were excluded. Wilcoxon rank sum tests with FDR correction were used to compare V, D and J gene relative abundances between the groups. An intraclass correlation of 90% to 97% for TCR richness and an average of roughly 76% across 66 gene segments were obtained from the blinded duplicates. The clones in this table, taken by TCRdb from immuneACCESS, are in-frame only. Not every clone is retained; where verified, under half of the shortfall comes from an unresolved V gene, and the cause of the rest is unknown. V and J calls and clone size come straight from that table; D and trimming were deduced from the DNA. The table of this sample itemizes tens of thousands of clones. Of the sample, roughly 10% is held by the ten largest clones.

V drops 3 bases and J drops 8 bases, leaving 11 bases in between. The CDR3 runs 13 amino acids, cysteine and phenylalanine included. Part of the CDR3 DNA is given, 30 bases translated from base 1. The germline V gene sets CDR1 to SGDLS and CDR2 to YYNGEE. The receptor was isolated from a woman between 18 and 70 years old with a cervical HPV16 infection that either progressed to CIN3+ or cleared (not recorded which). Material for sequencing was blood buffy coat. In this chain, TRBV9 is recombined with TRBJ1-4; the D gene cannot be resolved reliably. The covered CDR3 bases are TGTGCCAGCAGCGCGAACCCCGGGGAAAAA. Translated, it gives CASSANPGEK. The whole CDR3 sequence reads CASSANPGEKLFF. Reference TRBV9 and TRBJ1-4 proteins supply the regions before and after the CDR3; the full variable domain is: DSGVTQTPKHLITATGQRVTLRCSPRSGDLSVYWYQQSLDQGLQFLIQYYNGEERAKGNILERFSAQQFPDLHSELNLSSLELGDSALYFCASSANPGEKLFFGSGTQLSVL.